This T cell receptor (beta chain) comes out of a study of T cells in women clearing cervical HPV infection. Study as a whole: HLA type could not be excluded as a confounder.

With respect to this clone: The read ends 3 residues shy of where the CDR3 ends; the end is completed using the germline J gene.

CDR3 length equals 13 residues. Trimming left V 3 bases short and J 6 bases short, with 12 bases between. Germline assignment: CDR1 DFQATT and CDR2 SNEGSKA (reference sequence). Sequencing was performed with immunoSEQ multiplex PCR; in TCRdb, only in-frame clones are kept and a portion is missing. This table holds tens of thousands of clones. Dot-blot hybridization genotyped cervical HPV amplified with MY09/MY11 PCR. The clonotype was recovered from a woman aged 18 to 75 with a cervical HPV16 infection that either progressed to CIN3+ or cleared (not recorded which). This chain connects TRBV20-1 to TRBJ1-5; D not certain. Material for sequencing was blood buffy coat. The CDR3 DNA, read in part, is TGCAGTGCTAGGAGCCCAGGTACTCAGCCC. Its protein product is CSARSPGTQP. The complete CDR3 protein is CSARSPGTQPQHF.